This TCR beta chain was obtained from a study of spatial heterogeneity in lung cancer. Study overall: Sequence detection consistently recorded a greater number of beta-chain than alpha-chain sequences.

TCRdb processed the 5' RACE reads anew with MiXCR; each CDR3 protein has one entry. The sample contains 95,000 to 130,000 distinct CDR3 sequences, approximately 12% of which appear only once. As to time point: blood at routine non-recurrence follow-up after resection. Material for sequencing was whole RNA from tumor, nontumor lung or frozen PBMC, left unsorted. This clonotype was obtained from a male donor with early-stage non-small cell lung cancer. Sequenced material: PBMCs, taken at follow-up.

The CDR3 coding sequence is TGTGCCAGCAGCTTAGTCAAGGGAAACACTGAAGCTTTCTTT. Translated: CASSLVKGNTEAFF. The chain employs TRBV7-9 and TRBJ1-1, with no clear D. V was clipped by 1 base and J by 2 bases, with 8 bases between them. CDR1 is SEHNR and CDR2 is FQNEAQ in the germline V gene (reference sequence). CDR3 length equals 14 residues. Variable domain in full (rest from reference TRBV7-9 and TRBJ1-1): DTGVSQNPRHKITKRGQNVTFRCDPISEHNRLYWYRQTLGQGPEFLTYFQNEAQLEKSRLLSDRFSAERPKGSFSTLEIQRTEQGDSAMYLCASSLVKGNTEAFFGQGTRLTVV.